This is a list of T cell receptor beta chains from one sample in a study of blood T cells in healthy people across ages. TCRdb recomputed calls from the 5' RACE reads with MiXCR, one row per CDR3 protein. The table lists around 970,000 distinct CDR3 sequences, roughly 47% of them singletons, with 20% to 25% in the top ten. Sequencing input: blood. Receptors were obtained from a woman aged 55-69 years in good health. The CDR3 runs from the conserved cysteine through the conserved F or W. D genes are given only for firm matches. Clone size, where shown, is once, few, many, or a class for clones that have expanded.

D: TRBD2; size: -; V: TRBV5-1; J: TRBJ2-3; DNA: TGCGCCAGCAGCTCGGCACTAGCGGGGCGCACAGATACGCAGTATTTT; CDR3: CASSSALAGRTDTQYF
D: -; size: -; V: TRBV18; J: TRBJ2-5; DNA: TGTGCCAGCTCCTCCCGGCCAGAGACCCAGTACTTC; CDR3: CASSSRPETQYF
D: -; size: -; V: TRBV6-2/TRBV6-3; J: TRBJ2-3; DNA: TGTGCCAGCAGCTCCCAATATACGCAGTATTTT; CDR3: CASSSQYTQYF
D: -; size: once; V: TRBV20-1; J: TRBJ1-1; DNA: TGCAGTGCCGGTTGGATGAACACTGAAGCTTTCTTT; CDR3: CSAGWMNTEAFF
D: -; size: few; V: TRBV27; J: TRBJ2-5; DNA: TGTGCCAGCAGCGCTCCACCCCAAGAGACCCAGTACTTC; CDR3: CASSAPPQETQYF
D: -; size: -; V: TRBV30; J: TRBJ2-7; DNA: TGTGCCTGGAGTGGGGACAACGAGTACGAGCAGTACTTC; CDR3: CAWSGDNEYEQYF
D: TRBD1; size: few; V: TRBV28; J: TRBJ2-4; DNA: TGTGCCAGCAGTCGGGACAGGGTATCTGTGCAGTACTTC; CDR3: CASSRDRVSVQYF
D: -; size: -; V: TRBV7-6; J: TRBJ2-7; DNA: TGTGCCAGCAGCTTAAGCCCGGGACAAGTCTACGAGCAGTACTTC; CDR3: CASSLSPGQVYEQYF
D: -; size: -; V: TRBV11-2; J: TRBJ2-5; DNA: TGTGCCAGCAGCTATAGACTGGCGCAAGAGACCCAGTACTTC; CDR3: CASSYRLAQETQYF
D: TRBD1; size: few; V: TRBV28; J: TRBJ2-5; DNA: TGTGCCAGCAGTAGGGACAGGGGCTTGGAGACCCAGTACTTC; CDR3: CASSRDRGLETQYF
D: TRBD2; size: -; V: TRBV10-3; J: TRBJ2-1; DNA: TGTGCCATCAGTGAACTAGCGGGTAATGAGCAGTTCTTC; CDR3: CAISELAGNEQFF
D: -; size: -; V: TRBV29-1; J: TRBJ2-6; DNA: TGCAGCGCCGTCGACGGGGGCTCTGGGGCCAACGTCCTGACTTTC; CDR3: CSAVDGGSGANVLTF
D: -; size: -; V: TRBV18; J: TRBJ2-5; DNA: TGTGCCAGCTCACCTGTCGCCACCCAAGAGACCCAGTACTTC; CDR3: CASSPVATQETQYF
D: -; size: few; V: TRBV18; J: TRBJ2-6; DNA: TGTGCCAGCTCACCTACCGGGACGGCTGGGGCCAACGTCCTGACTTTC; CDR3: CASSPTGTAGANVLTF